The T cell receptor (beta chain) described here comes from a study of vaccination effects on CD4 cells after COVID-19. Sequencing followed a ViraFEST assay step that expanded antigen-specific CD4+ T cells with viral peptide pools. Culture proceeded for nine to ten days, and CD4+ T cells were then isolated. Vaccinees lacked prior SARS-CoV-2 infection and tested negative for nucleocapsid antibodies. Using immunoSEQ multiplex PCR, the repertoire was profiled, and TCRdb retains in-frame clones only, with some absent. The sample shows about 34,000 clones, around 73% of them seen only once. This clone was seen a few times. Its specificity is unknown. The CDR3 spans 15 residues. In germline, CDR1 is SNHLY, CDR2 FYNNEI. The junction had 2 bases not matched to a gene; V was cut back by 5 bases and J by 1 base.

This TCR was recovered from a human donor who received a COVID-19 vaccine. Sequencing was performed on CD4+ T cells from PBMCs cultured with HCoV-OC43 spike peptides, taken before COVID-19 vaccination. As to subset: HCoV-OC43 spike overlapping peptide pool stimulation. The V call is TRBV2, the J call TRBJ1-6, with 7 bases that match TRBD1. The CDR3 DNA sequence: TGTGCCAGCAGTCGGACAGGTTCCTATAATTCACCCCTCCACTTT. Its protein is CASSRTGSYNSPLHF.